These 9 T cell receptor beta chains came from one sample sequenced in a study of blood T cell repertoires in COVID-19. Repertoires were generated with immunoSEQ multiplex PCR, while TCRdb's copy carries only in-frame clones and drops some. The sample yields roughly 200,000 clones, 88% seen once. The sequenced sample consisted of peripheral blood. Receptors originate from a young man with active or convalescent COVID-19.

The rearrangement uses TRBV5-6 and TRBJ1-2; 7 bases line up with TRBD1. Trimming took 6 bases from V and 8 from J; bases not matched to a gene: 13. The CDR3 contains 14 residues. Germline CDR1 reads SGHDT; CDR2 reads YYEEEE. The CDR3 reads CASTPSRGGDGYTF. CDR3 nucleotides: TGTGCCAGCACCCCCTCGCGAGGGGGCGACGGCTACACCTTC.

The gene calls are TRBV6-5 and TRBJ2-2; 7 bases are shared with TRBD1. The CDR3 covers 15 residues. Germline assignment: CDR1 MNHEY and CDR2 SVGAGI. The V gene end was trimmed by 6 bases and the J gene end by 5 bases; junction bases not matched to a gene: 9. CDR3 residues: CASRRGQTPTGELFF. In DNA, the CDR3 is TGTGCCAGCAGGAGGGGACAGACACCTACCGGGGAGCTGTTTTTT.

V gene TRBV30 combines with J gene TRBJ2-7; 11 nucleotides align to TRBD1. With V trimmed by 3 bases and J by 5 bases, 6 bases remained unmatched. The CDR3 has 14 residues. CDR1 and CDR2 (germline): GTSNPN, SVGIG (reference sequence). The CDR3 DNA sequence: TGTGCCTGGAGGGACGGACAGGGGGCCCACGAGCAGTACTTC. Its protein product is CAWRDGQGAHEQYF.

The chain recombines TRBV10-2 with TRBJ1-2; 8 nucleotides align to TRBD1. V lost 6 bases, J lost 4 bases, and 13 bases stayed unmatched. Germline V gives CDR1 WSHSY, CDR2 SAAADI. This CDR3 has 16 residues. The CDR3 is CASSSLGGQGSYGYTF. DNA for the CDR3: TGCGCCAGCAGCTCGTTGGGTGGACAGGGCAGCTATGGCTACACCTTC.

The V and J genes are TRBV28 and TRBJ1-2; weak D call: TRBD1 (5 bases). Trimming pared 6 bases from V and 9 bases from J, leaving 26 bases between. The germline V gene encodes CDR1 MDHEN and CDR2 SYDVKM. The CDR3 runs 16 residues. CDR3 bases: TGTGCCAGCAGATCTACCGGCCCCCAGGGCTACTTTAGCTACACCTTC. Translation: CASRSTGPQGYFSYTF.

The chain recombines TRBV10-2 with TRBJ1-4; D is undetermined. The ends were cut back, 3 bases at V and 6 bases at J, with 11 bases in the middle. The CDR3 loop spans 14 amino acids. Germline CDR1 and CDR2: WSHSY and SAAADI. CDR3 protein: CASSDYVSHEKLFF. CDR3 DNA sequence: TGCGCCAGCAGTGACTACGTATCCCATGAAAAACTGTTTTTT.

Written as DNA, the CDR3 is TGTGCCAGTAGTACTCCTAGACAGGGGGAAGGTGAAAAACTGTTTTTT. Translating it yields CASSTPRQGEGEKLFF. This sequence joins TRBV19 and TRBJ1-4, with 9 bases aligning to TRBD1. This CDR3 has 16 amino acids. The germline V gene encodes CDR1 LNHDA and CDR2 SQIVND (reference sequence). After removal of 4 bases from V and 7 bases from J, the junction contained 10 bases not matched to a gene.

The chain combines TRBV7-2 with TRBJ1-2; the D gene is possibly TRBD1 (5 bases). Germline V gene sequence: CDR1 SGHTA, CDR2 FQGNSA. This CDR3 is 12 amino acids long. The V end lost 5 bases, the J end lost 7 bases, and 11 bases lay between the germline ends. For the CDR3, the DNA is TGTGCCAGCAGCCCTCGGCAGGGTGGCTACACCTTC. This encodes CASSPRQGGYTF.

The chain carries TRBV7-9 and TRBJ2-5; 9 bases align to TRBD2. This CDR3 contains 15 residues. After removal of 3 bases from V and 5 bases from J, the junction contained 7 bases not matched to a gene. CDR1 is SEHNR, CDR2 FQNEAQ, per germline (reference sequence). This chain's CDR3 is CASSFHSSGGETQYF. Written as DNA, the CDR3 is TGTGCCAGCAGCTTTCATTCCAGCGGGGGGGAGACCCAGTACTTC.